The rows below give T cell receptor beta chains drawn from one sample of a study of T cell changes during pregnancy in multiple sclerosis. The method was immunoSEQ multiplex PCR; TCRdb's version includes in-frame clones alone and lacks a portion of them. The repertoire has tens of thousands of clones, 85% to 95% of them found once; the top ten carry 2.8%. Sequences were derived from peripheral blood, sampled in the third trimester of pregnancy. The receptors originated from a female donor in good health, enrolled as a control in a pregnancy study. Both conserved end residues are part of each CDR3. D genes are given only for firm matches. Where a row states a size, it is once, few, many or the class of an expanded clone; other rows omit it.

abundance: -
v_gene: TRBV9
j_gene: TRBJ2-7
d_gene: TRBD1
CDR3aa: CASSQTQGAGEQYF
CDR3nt: TGTGCCAGCAGCCAGACCCAGGGGGCGGGCGAGCAGTACTTC

abundance: -
v_gene: TRBV9
j_gene: TRBJ2-7
d_gene: -
CDR3aa: CASSRQGAGAYEQYF
CDR3nt: TGTGCCAGCAGCCGTCAGGGGGCGGGAGCCTACGAGCAGTACTTC

abundance: -
v_gene: TRBV20-1
j_gene: TRBJ1-2
d_gene: -
CDR3aa: CSARAGGYTF
CDR3nt: TGCAGTGCTAGAGCGGGTGGCTACACCTTC

abundance: -
v_gene: TRBV5-5
j_gene: TRBJ2-7
d_gene: -
CDR3aa: CASSFVSGKGWDEQYF
CDR3nt: TGTGCCAGCAGCTTTGTAAGTGGAAAGGGGTGGGACGAGCAGTACTTC

abundance: once
v_gene: TRBV7-9
j_gene: TRBJ2-1
d_gene: -
CDR3aa: CASSLGQSNEQFF
CDR3nt: TGTGCCAGCAGCTTAGGACAGAGCAATGAGCAGTTCTTC

abundance: -
v_gene: TRBV2
j_gene: TRBJ1-6
d_gene: -
CDR3aa: CASSRPRDSVSDSPLHF
CDR3nt: TGTGCCAGCAGTAGGCCCAGGGATTCAGTCTCTGATTCACCCCTCCACTTT

abundance: -
v_gene: TRBV5-6
j_gene: TRBJ2-1
d_gene: -
CDR3aa: CASRGQYNEQFF
CDR3nt: TGTGCCAGCAGGGGCCAGTACAATGAGCAGTTCTTC

abundance: -
v_gene: TRBV5-1
j_gene: TRBJ2-2
d_gene: -
CDR3aa: CASSSEQTNTGELFF
CDR3nt: TGCGCCAGCAGCTCGGAGCAAACGAACACCGGGGAGCTGTTTTTT

abundance: -
v_gene: TRBV5-4
j_gene: TRBJ1-6
d_gene: -
CDR3aa: CASSSDSETLHF
CDR3nt: TGTGCCAGCAGCTCGGACAGCGAAACCCTCCACTTT

abundance: -
v_gene: TRBV4-2
j_gene: TRBJ2-1
d_gene: TRBD2
CDR3aa: CASSAGLYDEQFF
CDR3nt: TGTGCCAGCAGCGCGGGACTATATGATGAGCAGTTCTTC

abundance: -
v_gene: TRBV27
j_gene: TRBJ1-4
d_gene: -
CDR3aa: CASSALNSANEKLFF
CDR3nt: TGTGCCAGCTCCGCTCTCAACAGTGCTAATGAAAAACTGTTTTTT

abundance: -
v_gene: TRBV7-9
j_gene: TRBJ2-7
d_gene: TRBD1
CDR3aa: CASSFDRGVYEQYF
CDR3nt: TGTGCCAGCAGCTTCGACAGGGGGGTATACGAGCAGTACTTC

abundance: -
v_gene: TRBV11-2
j_gene: TRBJ2-2
d_gene: -
CDR3aa: CASRQGRNTGELFF
CDR3nt: TGTGCCAGCAGGCAGGGGAGAAACACCGGGGAGCTGTTTTTT

abundance: -
v_gene: TRBV9
j_gene: TRBJ1-3
d_gene: TRBD1
CDR3aa: CASSFQGARGNTIYF
CDR3nt: TGTGCCAGCAGTTTTCAGGGGGCGCGGGGAAACACCATATATTTT

abundance: -
v_gene: TRBV27
j_gene: TRBJ2-7
d_gene: TRBD2
CDR3aa: CASSPTSGGPYEQYF
CDR3nt: TGTGCCAGCAGTCCAACTAGCGGGGGACCGTACGAGCAGTACTTC

abundance: -
v_gene: TRBV5-1
j_gene: TRBJ2-3
d_gene: TRBD2
CDR3aa: CASSSDLAGGPNTQYF
CDR3nt: TGCGCCAGCAGCTCCGATTTAGCGGGGGGGCCGAATACGCAGTATTTT

abundance: -
v_gene: TRBV28
j_gene: TRBJ1-1
d_gene: -
CDR3aa: CASSLLPGQDTEAFF
CDR3nt: TGTGCCAGCAGTTTATTACCAGGGCAGGACACTGAAGCTTTCTTT

abundance: -
v_gene: TRBV5-8
j_gene: TRBJ2-7
d_gene: TRBD1
CDR3aa: CASSARTGGVGEQYF
CDR3nt: TGTGCCAGCAGCGCACGGACAGGGGGAGTGGGCGAGCAGTACTTC

abundance: -
v_gene: TRBV27
j_gene: TRBJ1-1
d_gene: TRBD1
CDR3aa: CASSSPGTGAWGAFF
CDR3nt: TGTGCCAGCAGTTCCCCGGGGACAGGGGCCTGGGGAGCTTTCTTT

abundance: -
v_gene: TRBV19
j_gene: TRBJ1-6
d_gene: TRBD1
CDR3aa: CASSQGTGGSYNSPLHF
CDR3nt: TGTGCCAGTAGTCAAGGGACAGGGGGCTCCTATAATTCACCCCTCCACTTT

abundance: -
v_gene: TRBV7-2
j_gene: TRBJ2-5
d_gene: -
CDR3aa: CASRPDSQETQYF
CDR3nt: TGTGCCAGCAGGCCGGACAGCCAAGAGACCCAGTACTTC

abundance: -
v_gene: TRBV4-1
j_gene: TRBJ1-2
d_gene: -
CDR3aa: CASSQAVPNYGYTF
CDR3nt: TGCGCCAGCAGCCAAGCAGTCCCTAACTATGGCTACACCTTC

abundance: -
v_gene: TRBV9
j_gene: TRBJ2-6
d_gene: -
CDR3aa: CASSPSPGVGANVLTF
CDR3nt: TGTGCCAGCAGCCCCTCGCCAGGGGTTGGGGCCAACGTCCTGACTTTC

abundance: -
v_gene: TRBV9
j_gene: TRBJ2-7
d_gene: -
CDR3aa: CASSPLRGANAYEQYF
CDR3nt: TGTGCCAGCAGCCCCCTTCGGGGGGCTAACGCCTACGAGCAGTACTTC

abundance: -
v_gene: TRBV29-1
j_gene: TRBJ2-5
d_gene: TRBD1
CDR3aa: CSGGQGAETQYF
CDR3nt: TGCAGCGGGGGACAGGGGGCAGAGACCCAGTACTTC